The rows below give T cell receptor beta chains drawn from one sample of a study of tumor T cells in aggressive B-cell lymphoma. TCRdb keeps only in-frame clones here, not all; method: immunoSEQ multiplex PCR. The sample has 300 to 400 clones, approximately 98% seen once. The sequenced material came from tumor tissue. The receptors were sampled from an adult with diffuse large B cell lymphoma. Each CDR3 is given with its conserved first and last residue. Fields, in order: J gene, clone size, D gene, V gene, CDR3 protein, CDR3 DNA. The D gene is left open where the match is weak. Size is stated for part of the rows, as once, few or many counts, or as a class when the clone is expanded.

j_gene: TRBJ1-1; abundance: NA; d_gene: NA; v_gene: TRBV2; CDR3aa: CASKNAGNAFF; CDR3nt: TGTGCCAGCAAGAACGCGGGTAATGCTTTCTTT
j_gene: TRBJ2-7; abundance: NA; d_gene: TRBD1; v_gene: TRBV28; CDR3aa: CASRGTGKAYEQYF; CDR3nt: TGTGCCAGCAGGGGGACAGGAAAAGCTTACGAGCAGTACTTC
j_gene: TRBJ2-2; abundance: once; d_gene: NA; v_gene: TRBV6-1; CDR3aa: CATVRTGELFF; CDR3nt: TGTGCCACTGTCCGCACCGGGGAGCTGTTTTTT
j_gene: TRBJ1-4; abundance: NA; d_gene: NA; v_gene: TRBV18; CDR3aa: CASSLDRISEKLFF; CDR3nt: TGTGCCAGCTCCCTCGACAGGATAAGCGAAAAACTGTTTTTT
j_gene: TRBJ1-4; abundance: NA; d_gene: TRBD1; v_gene: TRBV5-4; CDR3aa: CASSRDRGSGKLFF; CDR3nt: TGTGCCAGCAGTCGGGACAGGGGTTCCGGAAAACTGTTTTTT
j_gene: TRBJ1-6; abundance: NA; d_gene: TRBD1; v_gene: TRBV6-1; CDR3aa: CASSGQQGNNSPLHF; CDR3nt: TGTGCCAGCAGTGGTCAACAGGGGAATAATTCACCCCTCCACTTT
j_gene: TRBJ2-2; abundance: NA; d_gene: NA; v_gene: TRBV9; CDR3aa: CASSVGAGNTGELFF; CDR3nt: TGTGCCAGCAGCGTAGGGGCAGGGAACACCGGGGAGCTGTTTTTT
j_gene: TRBJ1-2; abundance: NA; d_gene: TRBD1; v_gene: TRBV9; CDR3aa: CASSLTDRDLYGYTF; CDR3nt: TGTGCCAGCAGCTTAACGGACAGGGACCTCTATGGCTACACCTTC
j_gene: TRBJ2-7; abundance: NA; d_gene: NA; v_gene: TRBV5-5; CDR3aa: CASSPDQGAYEQYF; CDR3nt: TGTGCCAGCAGCCCGGATCAGGGTGCCTACGAGCAGTACTTC
j_gene: TRBJ2-7; abundance: NA; d_gene: NA; v_gene: TRBV7-8; CDR3aa: CASSLALQGINEQYF; CDR3nt: TGTGCCAGCAGCTTAGCTCTGCAGGGTATAAACGAGCAGTACTTC
j_gene: TRBJ2-1; abundance: NA; d_gene: TRBD2; v_gene: TRBV29-1; CDR3aa: CSVARGSSYNEQFF; CDR3nt: TGCAGCGTTGCGCGGGGGAGCTCCTACAATGAGCAGTTCTTC
j_gene: TRBJ2-1; abundance: NA; d_gene: NA; v_gene: TRBV19; CDR3aa: CASTMIPGDEQFF; CDR3nt: TGTGCCAGTACCATGATCCCGGGGGATGAGCAGTTCTTC
j_gene: TRBJ2-7; abundance: NA; d_gene: TRBD1; v_gene: TRBV5-4; CDR3aa: CASSLEGGRGYEQYF; CDR3nt: TGTGCCAGCAGCTTGGAAGGGGGCAGGGGGTACGAGCAGTACTTC
j_gene: TRBJ1-5; abundance: NA; d_gene: NA; v_gene: TRBV4-1; CDR3aa: CASSPDSANQPQHF; CDR3nt: TGCGCCAGCAGCCCGGACAGCGCAAATCAGCCCCAGCATTTT
j_gene: TRBJ2-7; abundance: NA; d_gene: NA; v_gene: TRBV2; CDR3aa: CASSASYEQYF; CDR3nt: TGTGCCAGCAGTGCGTCCTACGAGCAATACTTC
j_gene: TRBJ1-1; abundance: NA; d_gene: NA; v_gene: TRBV28; CDR3aa: CASSPRAWDTEAFF; CDR3nt: TGTGCCAGCAGTCCCAGGGCGTGGGACACTGAAGCTTTCTTT
j_gene: TRBJ2-1; abundance: once; d_gene: NA; v_gene: TRBV4-2; CDR3aa: CASSLSGRVGHNEQFF; CDR3nt: TGTGCCAGCAGCCTCTCGGGAAGGGTCGGACACAATGAGCAGTTCTTC
j_gene: TRBJ2-5; abundance: NA; d_gene: TRBD1; v_gene: TRBV19; CDR3aa: CASSIARQGRGQETQYF; CDR3nt: TGTGCCAGTAGTATAGCACGACAGGGAAGGGGGCAAGAGACCCAGTACTTC
j_gene: TRBJ1-1; abundance: NA; d_gene: NA; v_gene: TRBV20-1; CDR3aa: CSARVTGEAFF; CDR3nt: TGCAGTGCTAGAGTAACAGGAGAAGCTTTCTTT
j_gene: TRBJ2-5; abundance: NA; d_gene: TRBD2; v_gene: TRBV5-1; CDR3aa: CASSLAVGAGSQTQYF; CDR3nt: TGCGCCAGCAGCTTGGCCGTGGGAGCGGGGTCGCAGACCCAGTACTTC
j_gene: TRBJ1-1; abundance: NA; d_gene: NA; v_gene: TRBV5-6; CDR3aa: CASNSGGSYTEAFF; CDR3nt: TGTGCCAGCAACTCGGGGGGGTCTTACACTGAAGCTTTCTTT
j_gene: TRBJ2-6; abundance: NA; d_gene: NA; v_gene: TRBV29-1; CDR3aa: CSVAGDSGANVLTF; CDR3nt: TGCAGCGTTGCGGGGGACTCTGGGGCCAACGTCCTGACTTTC